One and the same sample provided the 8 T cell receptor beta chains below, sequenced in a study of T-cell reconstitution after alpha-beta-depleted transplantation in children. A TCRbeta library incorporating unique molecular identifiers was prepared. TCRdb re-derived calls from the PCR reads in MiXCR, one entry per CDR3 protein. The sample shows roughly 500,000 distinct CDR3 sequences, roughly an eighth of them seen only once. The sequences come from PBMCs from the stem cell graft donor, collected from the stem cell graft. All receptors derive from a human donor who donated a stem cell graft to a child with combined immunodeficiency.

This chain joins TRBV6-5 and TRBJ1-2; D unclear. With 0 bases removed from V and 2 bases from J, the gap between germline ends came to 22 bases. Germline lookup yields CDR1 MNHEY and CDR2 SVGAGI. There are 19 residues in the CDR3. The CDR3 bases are TGTGCCAGCAGTTACTCAGGCATCGGTAGGGCGGCCGGGAACTATGGCTACACCTTC. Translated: CASSYSGIGRAAGNYGYTF.

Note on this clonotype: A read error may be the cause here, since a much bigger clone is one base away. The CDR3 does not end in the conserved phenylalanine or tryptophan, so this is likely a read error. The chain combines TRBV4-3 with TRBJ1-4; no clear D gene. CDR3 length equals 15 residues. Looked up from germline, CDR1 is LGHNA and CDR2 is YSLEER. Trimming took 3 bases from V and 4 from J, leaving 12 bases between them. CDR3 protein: CASSQAGNYNEKLFY. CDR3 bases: TGCGCCAGCAGCCAGGCCGGGAACTATAATGAAAAACTGTTTTAT.

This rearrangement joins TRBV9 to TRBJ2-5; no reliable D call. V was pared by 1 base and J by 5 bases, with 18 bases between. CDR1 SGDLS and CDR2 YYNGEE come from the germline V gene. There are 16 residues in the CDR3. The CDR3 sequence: CASSVRPGGIVETQYF. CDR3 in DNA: TGTGCCAGCAGCGTACGGCCTGGTGGTATTGTTGAGACCCAGTACTTC.

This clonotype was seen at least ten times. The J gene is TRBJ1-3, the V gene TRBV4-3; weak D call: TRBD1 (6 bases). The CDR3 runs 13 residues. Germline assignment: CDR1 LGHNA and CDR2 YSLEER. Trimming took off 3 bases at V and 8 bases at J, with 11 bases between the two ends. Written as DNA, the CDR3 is TGCGCCAGCAGCCAGGGACACTCTGACACCATATATTTT. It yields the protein CASSQGHSDTIYF.

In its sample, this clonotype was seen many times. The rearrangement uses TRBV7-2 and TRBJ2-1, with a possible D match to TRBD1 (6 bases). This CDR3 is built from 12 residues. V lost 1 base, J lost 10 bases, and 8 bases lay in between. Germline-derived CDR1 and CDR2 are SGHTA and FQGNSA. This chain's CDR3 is CASSLEGVEQFF. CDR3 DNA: TGTGCCAGCAGCTTAGAGGGGGTGGAGCAGTTCTTC.

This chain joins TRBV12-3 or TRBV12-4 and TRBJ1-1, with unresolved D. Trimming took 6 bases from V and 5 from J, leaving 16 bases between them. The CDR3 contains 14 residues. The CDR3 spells CASSRTPMRTEAFF. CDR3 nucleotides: TGTGCCAGCAGCCGGACTCCCATGAGGACTGAAGCTTTCTTT.

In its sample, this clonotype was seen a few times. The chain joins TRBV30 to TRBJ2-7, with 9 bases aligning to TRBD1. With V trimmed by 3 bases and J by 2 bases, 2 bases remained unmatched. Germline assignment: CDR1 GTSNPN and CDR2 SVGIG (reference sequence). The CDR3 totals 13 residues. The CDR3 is CAWRRDRAYEQYF. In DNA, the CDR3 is TGTGCCTGGAGGCGGGACAGGGCCTACGAGCAGTACTTC.

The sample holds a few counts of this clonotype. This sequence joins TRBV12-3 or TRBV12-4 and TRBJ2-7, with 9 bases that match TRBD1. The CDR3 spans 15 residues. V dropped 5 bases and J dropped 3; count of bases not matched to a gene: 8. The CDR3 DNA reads TGTGCCAGCAGTCCGGGGACAGGGCAAAACTACGAGCAGTACTTC. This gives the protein CASSPGTGQNYEQYF.